These 12 T cell receptor beta chains share one sample of origin, sequenced in a study of cytomegalovirus exposure and HLA in healthy donors. The PCR had 60 Vbeta and 13 Jbeta primers. This table comes from immunoSEQ multiplex PCR, and its TCRdb copy is limited to in-frame clones, with some not included. The top ten hold approximately 0.99% of the sample, which has about 140,000 clones, 79% seen once. The material sequenced was PBMCs. These receptors came from a male donor in good health and CMV-seronegative.

This chain connects TRBV4-3 to TRBJ2-3; 7 bases are shared with TRBD1. This CDR3 has 18 residues. The V gene end was trimmed by 0 bases and the J gene end by 3 bases; junction bases not matched to a gene: 12. CDR1 is LGHNA, CDR2 YSLEER, per germline. CDR3 nucleotides: TGCGCCAGCAGCCAAGATTCCCAGGGGGTAGAGATGACAGATACGCAGTATTTT. Amino acid sequence: CASSQDSQGVEMTDTQYF.

This rearrangement joins TRBV5-1 to TRBJ2-5; TRBD2 agrees at 13 bases. The CDR3 contains 15 residues. J was trimmed by 5 bases and V by 2 bases; bases with no gene match: 3. Germline V gene sequence: CDR1 SGHRS, CDR2 YFSETQ. CDR3 protein: CASSLLAGGLETQYF. DNA for the CDR3: TGCGCCAGCAGCTTACTAGCGGGGGGGCTTGAGACCCAGTACTTC.

V gene TRBV5-1 combines with J gene TRBJ2-3; 7 bases are a match to TRBD2. With 4 bases clipped from V and 2 bases from J, the junction kept 4 bases outside the gene matches. Germline V gene sequence: CDR1 SGHRS, CDR2 YFSETQ. CDR3 length equals 14 residues. The CDR3 here is CASSKGLFTDTQYF. CDR3 nucleotide sequence: TGCGCCAGCAGCAAGGGACTATTCACAGATACGCAGTATTTT.

This clone has more than one count but fewer than ten. In DNA form, the CDR3 reads TGTGCCAGCTATATGAACACTGAAGCTTTCTTT. Translation gives CASYMNTEAFF. The chain has TRBV27 and TRBJ1-1; D gene unclear. In germline, CDR1 is MNHEY, CDR2 SMNVEV (reference sequence). V gave up 8 bases and J gave up 0 bases, with 4 bases separating them. The CDR3 runs 11 residues.

The chain employs TRBV5-6 and TRBJ2-5; 12 nucleotides match TRBD1. The CDR3 is 17 residues long. Germline values: CDR1 SGHDT, CDR2 YYEEEE. Germline trimming cut 0 bases from V and 7 bases from J; bases unmatched to any gene: 10. The CDR3 is CASSLGQGQGAFGTQYF. In DNA, the CDR3 is TGTGCCAGCAGCTTGGGGCAGGGACAGGGGGCGTTCGGGACCCAGTACTTC.

This clone was picked up one time. The chain has TRBV6-4 and TRBJ2-3; D perhaps matches TRBD2 (6 bases). The CDR3 has 14 amino acids. Germline V gene sequence: CDR1 MRHNA, CDR2 SNTAGT. V lost 3 bases and J 1 base, leaving 8 bases between the germline ends. The CDR3 DNA follows: TGTGCCAGCAGTGAAGGCGGGGGCACAGATACGCAGTATTTT. Protein product: CASSEGGGTDTQYF.

The chain combines TRBV5-4 with TRBJ1-2; D is possibly TRBD1 (6 bases). V shed 3 bases and J shed 1 base, with 13 bases lying between them. Looked up from germline, CDR1 is SGHNT and CDR2 is YYREEE (reference sequence). This CDR3 has 15 amino acids. CDR3 protein: CASSSGTLLNYGYTF. CDR3 in DNA: TGTGCCAGCAGCTCCGGGACACTCCTTAACTATGGCTACACCTTC. Full variable domain (missing parts from reference TRBV5-4 and TRBJ1-2): ETGVTQSPTHLIKTRGQQVTLRCSSQSGHNTVSWYQQALGQGPQFIFQYYREEENGRGNFPPRFSGLQFPNYSSELNVNALELDDSALYLCASSSGTLLNYGYTFGSGTRLTVV.

The chain joins TRBV30 to TRBJ1-5, with 7 nucleotides matching TRBD1. Trimming cost V 2 bases and J 6 bases; bases outside gene matches: 10. This CDR3 region has 15 residues. Germline V CDR1 and CDR2: GTSNPN, SVGIG (reference sequence). The CDR3: CAWSPGTASTQPQHF. In DNA form, the CDR3 reads TGTGCCTGGAGTCCCGGGACAGCATCGACTCAGCCCCAGCATTTT.

J is TRBJ2-1 and V is TRBV19; D gene ambiguous. V was pared by 3 bases and J by 2 bases, with 11 bases between. The CDR3 extends over 15 amino acids. Germline lookup yields CDR1 LNHDA and CDR2 SQIVND (reference sequence). In DNA, the CDR3 is TGTGCCAGTAGTATTTGGGCTGAGCCCTACAATGAGCAGTTCTTC. This encodes CASSIWAEPYNEQFF.

The chain employs TRBV7-8 and TRBJ1-1; D gene uncertain. V was pared by 0 bases and J by 5 bases, with 10 bases between. Per the germline V gene, CDR1 is SGHVS and CDR2 is FQNEAQ. The length of the CDR3 is 14 residues. CDR3 residues: CASSLAGWETEAFF. The CDR3 nucleotides read TGTGCCAGCAGCTTAGCCGGGTGGGAGACTGAAGCTTTCTTT.

The chain has TRBV27 and TRBJ2-5, with 7 bases matching TRBD2. From germline, CDR1 is MNHEY and CDR2 SMNVEV (reference sequence). CDR3 length: 15 residues. The V gene end was trimmed by 4 bases and the J gene end by 5 bases; junction bases not matched to a gene: 10. CDR3 protein: CASSWAGGFYETQYF. CDR3 nucleotide sequence: TGTGCCAGCAGTTGGGCCGGGGGGTTCTACGAGACCCAGTACTTC.

The J gene is TRBJ2-7, the V gene TRBV27; TRBD1 matches at 12 bases. Germline CDR1 MNHEY, CDR2 SMNVEV (reference sequence). The CDR3 covers 15 residues. The V gene end was trimmed by 5 bases and the J gene end by 3 bases; junction bases not matched to a gene: 5. CDR3 residues: CASSKGTGGRYEQYF. As DNA, the CDR3 is TGTGCCAGCAGTAAAGGGACAGGGGGCCGCTACGAGCAGTACTTC.